This T cell receptor beta chain was observed in a study of cytomegalovirus exposure and HLA in healthy donors. Findings of the study overall: Later work found that TCR association rates differed between HLA loci; DRB1 had the most and HLA-C the fewest. The majority of CMV-associated TCR beta chains were reported as apparently HLA-restricted in a later analysis.

As concerns this clone: What it recognizes is unknown.

The PCR employed 60 Vbeta primers together with 13 Jbeta primers. Sequenced by immunoSEQ multiplex PCR; TCRdb stores in-frame clones only, minus some. The table lists roughly 90,000 clones, about 81% of them singletons, with 2.1% in the top ten. J gave up 7 bases and V 0 bases, and 3 bases lay outside the gene matches. This CDR3 contains 14 residues. Germline CDR1 reads MRHNA; CDR2 reads SNTAGT. Sequenced material: PBMCs. The chain joins TRBV6-4 to TRBJ1-2; TRBD1 matches 9 bases. This sequence originates from a man aged 18 to 30 in good health and CMV-seronegative. CDR3 coding DNA: TGTGCCAGCAGTGACTCGGGACAGGGAGGTGGCTACACCTTC. It is translated as CASSDSGQGGGYTF.